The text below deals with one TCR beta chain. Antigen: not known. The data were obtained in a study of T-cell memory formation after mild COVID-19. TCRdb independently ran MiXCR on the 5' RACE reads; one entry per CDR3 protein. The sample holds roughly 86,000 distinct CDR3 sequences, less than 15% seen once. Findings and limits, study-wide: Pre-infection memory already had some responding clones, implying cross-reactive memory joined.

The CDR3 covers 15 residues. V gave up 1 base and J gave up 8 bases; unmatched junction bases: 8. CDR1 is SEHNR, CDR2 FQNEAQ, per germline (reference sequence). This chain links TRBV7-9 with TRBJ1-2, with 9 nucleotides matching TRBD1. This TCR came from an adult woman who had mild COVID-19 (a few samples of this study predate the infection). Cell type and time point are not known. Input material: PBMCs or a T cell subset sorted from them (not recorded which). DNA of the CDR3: TGTGCCAGCAGCTTAGGTCCAACAGGGGGCGTGGGCTACACCTTC. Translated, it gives CASSLGPTGGVGYTF.